These 26 T cell receptor beta chains share one sample of origin, sequenced in a study of cytomegalovirus exposure and HLA in healthy donors. Method: immunoSEQ multiplex PCR; TCRdb's copy keeps in-frame clones and lacks some. The sample includes about 140,000 clones, around 88% of them seen just once. Sequencing was done on a sample of PBMCs. The source of these receptors is a woman between 18 and 29 years old in good health and CMV-seropositive.

This sequence joins TRBV6-6 and TRBJ1-2, with 10 bases identical to TRBD1. The J segment lost 2 bases and the V segment lost 0 bases, leaving 0 bases of the junction unmatched. Germline CDR1 MNHNY, CDR2 SVGAGI (reference sequence). The CDR3 is 15 residues long. In DNA, the CDR3 is TGTGCCAGCAGTTACTCGACAGGGGGCAACTATGGCTACACCTTC. Amino acids: CASSYSTGGNYGYTF.

The sample holds a few counts of this clone. J is TRBJ1-6 and V is TRBV30, with 10 bases matching TRBD1. The CDR3 extends over 14 amino acids. V lost 2 bases, J lost 10 bases, and 5 bases stayed unmatched. Germline lookup yields CDR1 GTSNPN and CDR2 SVGIG (reference sequence). CDR3 in DNA: TGTGCCTGGAGTCGGGACAGGGGTAACTCACCCCTCCACTTT. As protein: CAWSRDRGNSPLHF.

The rearrangement uses TRBV29-1 and TRBJ1-2, with 12 bases that match TRBD1. Germline values: CDR1 SQVTM, CDR2 ANQGSEA. The CDR3 extends over 15 amino acids. Germline trimming cut 3 bases from V and 3 bases from J; bases unmatched to any gene: 5. The CDR3 is CSVDRGQGADYGYTF. The CDR3 DNA follows: TGCAGCGTTGATAGGGGACAGGGGGCAGACTATGGCTACACCTTC.

The chain combines TRBV27 with TRBJ2-7; 8 bases match TRBD1. V dropped 5 bases and J dropped 7; count of bases not matched to a gene: 7. The CDR3 extends over 13 amino acids. Looked up from germline, CDR1 is MNHEY and CDR2 is SMNVEV (reference sequence). CDR3 loop: CASSAQGAREQYF. The CDR3 nucleotides read TGTGCCAGCAGTGCCCAGGGGGCTAGGGAGCAGTACTTC.

This chain uses TRBV28 with TRBJ2-1; 12 bases agree with TRBD2. CDR3 length equals 17 residues. Germline loops: CDR1 MDHEN, CDR2 SYDVKM. V shed 5 bases and J 4 bases; nucleotides not matched to a gene: 9. The CDR3 loop is CASSAVGLAGKYNEQFF. As DNA, the CDR3 is TGTGCCAGCAGTGCCGTCGGACTAGCGGGGAAATACAATGAGCAGTTCTTC.

This clone has just a few counts. The CDR3 protein is CASSQTGYRDSPLHF. The CDR3 DNA is TGTGCCAGCTCACAGACAGGGTATCGGGATTCACCCCTCCACTTT. V usage is TRBV18 and J usage is TRBJ1-6; 7 bases are shared with TRBD1. CDR1 is KGHSH, CDR2 LQKENI, per germline. Trimming cost V 4 bases and J 8 bases; bases outside gene matches: 8. There are 15 residues in the CDR3.

In its sample, this clone was seen once. The rearrangement uses TRBV10-1 and TRBJ2-7, with 15 bases that match TRBD2. CDR3 length: 16 amino acids. The ends lost 0 bases at V and 6 bases at J; junction bases unmatched: 3. Germline CDR1 and CDR2: WNHNN and SYGVQD (reference sequence). The CDR3 sequence is CASSESRTSGRGEQYF. CDR3 nucleotide sequence: TGCGCCAGCAGTGAGTCGAGGACTAGCGGGAGGGGCGAGCAGTACTTC.

This sequence joins TRBV4-2 and TRBJ2-3; D may be TRBD2 (5 bases). Germline V gives CDR1 LGHNA, CDR2 YNFKEQ. Trimming removed 0 bases at V and 4 bases at J, with 14 bases between. This CDR3 spans 16 amino acids. Written as DNA, the CDR3 is TGTGCCAGCAGCCAAGAGATAGCGAGTGGGGCAGATACGCAGTATTTT. It encodes CASSQEIASGADTQYF.

This clone has just one count. The chain uses TRBV28 and TRBJ1-1, with 12 bases matching TRBD1. V lost 7 bases to trimming and J lost 3 bases; unmatched junction nucleotides: 9. Germline CDR1 is MDHEN and CDR2 is SYDVKM. The CDR3 loop spans 16 amino acids. The CDR3 is CASTPGTGGWDTEAFF. The CDR3, as DNA: TGTGCCAGCACTCCGGGGACAGGGGGCTGGGACACTGAAGCTTTCTTT.

The chain carries TRBV18 and TRBJ1-5; D ambiguous. Germline V gene lookup returns CDR1 KGHSH and CDR2 LQKENI. CDR3 length: 16 amino acids. Trimming took 2 bases from V and 0 from J, leaving 11 bases between them. The CDR3 protein is CASSPSTPNSNQPQHF. CDR3 bases: TGTGCCAGCTCACCAAGTACACCGAATAGCAATCAGCCCCAGCATTTT.

The chain recombines TRBV28 with TRBJ1-5; no clear D gene. The V end was cut by 7 bases, the J end by 4 bases, with 5 bases between. The CDR3 sequence is 11 residues long. Germline V gene sequence: CDR1 MDHEN, CDR2 SYDVKM. As DNA, the CDR3 is TGTGCCAGCACCTCGAATCAGCCCCAGCATTTT. It encodes CASTSNQPQHF.

This clone was counted a few times. The chain couples TRBV20-1 to TRBJ1-1; D may be TRBD1 (6 bases). With 7 bases removed from V and 9 bases from J, the gap between germline ends came to 15 bases. CDR3 length: 11 residues. Germline V CDR1 and CDR2: DFQATT, SNEGSKA (reference sequence). The CDR3 is CSGDKTGKAFF. In DNA form, the CDR3 reads TGCAGTGGGGATAAGACAGGTAAAGCTTTCTTT.

The V and J genes are TRBV7-2 and TRBJ2-7, with 7 bases fitting TRBD2. Germline lookup yields CDR1 SGHTA and CDR2 FQGNSA. CDR3 length: 13 amino acids. V trimming: 5 bases; J trimming: 2 bases; junction bases outside the gene matches: 3. Here the CDR3 reads CASSRGDPYEQYF. Here the CDR3 DNA reads TGTGCCAGCAGCCGGGGGGATCCCTACGAGCAGTACTTC.

CDR3 in amino acids: CASTGLSNEQYF. CDR3 bases: TGTGCCAGCACAGGACTGTCTAACGAGCAGTACTTC. The chain links TRBV27 to TRBJ2-7; maybe TRBD2 (5 bases). Germline CDR1 and CDR2: MNHEY and SMNVEV (reference sequence). Trimming took 7 bases from V and 5 from J, leaving 12 bases between them. There are 12 residues in the CDR3.

This chain uses TRBV2 with TRBJ1-5; D uncertain. Trimming left V 5 bases short and J 2 bases short, with 13 bases between. The CDR3 is made up of 15 amino acids. CDR1 SNHLY and CDR2 FYNNEI come from the germline V gene. The chain's CDR3 is CASSRGPLGNQPQHF. The CDR3 nucleotides are TGTGCCAGCAGTCGCGGTCCCCTGGGCAATCAGCCCCAGCATTTT.

The V and J genes are TRBV6-5 and TRBJ2-7, with TRBD2 matching over 9 bases. Germline lookup yields CDR1 MNHEY and CDR2 SVGAGI. This CDR3 is 15 amino acids long. Trimming removed 2 bases from V and 0 bases from J; junction bases left unmatched: 2. The CDR3 spells CASSYLSGSSYEQYF. The CDR3 nucleotides read TGTGCCAGCAGTTACCTTAGCGGGAGCTCCTACGAGCAGTACTTC.

The genes are TRBV27 and TRBJ1-2; 11 positions agree with TRBD1. This CDR3 region has 15 residues. Germline CDR1 MNHEY, CDR2 SMNVEV (reference sequence). V lost 6 bases, J lost 7 bases, and 10 bases stayed unmatched. CDR3 residues: CASRGRDRGFGGYTF. The CDR3 DNA reads as TGTGCCAGCAGGGGGAGGGACAGGGGGTTTGGTGGCTACACCTTC.

This clone was observed once. The chain recombines TRBV30 with TRBJ1-1, with unresolved D. The CDR3 covers 11 residues. Germline CDR1 GTSNPN, CDR2 SVGIG (reference sequence). Trimming shortened V by 0 bases and J by 10 bases, and 9 bases separated the two germline ends. The CDR3 nucleotides read TGTGCCTGGAGTGTAAACTCCGGAGCTTTCTTT. Residues: CAWSVNSGAFF.

The chain is built from TRBV5-5 and TRBJ2-3; 11 nucleotides line up with TRBD1. Germline V CDR1 and CDR2: SGHKS, YYEKEE (reference sequence). The V gene end was trimmed by 5 bases and the J gene end by 5 bases; junction bases not matched to a gene: 10. The CDR3 extends over 16 amino acids. The CDR3 DNA follows: TGTGCCAGCAGTTTCTGGACAGGGGGCGGGGTAGATACGCAGTATTTT. Its translation: CASSFWTGGGVDTQYF.

This chain connects TRBV28 to TRBJ1-4; no firm D call. The V and J ends lost 4 bases and 4 bases respectively, with 13 bases between them. Per germline, CDR1 MDHEN and CDR2 SYDVKM. This CDR3 comprises 15 residues. The CDR3 nucleotides read TGTGCCAGCAGTTCATGGGCCCGACTTAATGAAAAACTGTTTTTT. Protein sequence: CASSSWARLNEKLFF.

The CDR3 here is CASSLGRANQPQHF. In nucleotides, the CDR3 is TGTGCCAGCAGCTTGGGCAGGGCGAATCAGCCCCAGCATTTT. The chain combines TRBV7-9 with TRBJ1-5, with D tentatively TRBD1 (5 bases). V was clipped by 3 bases and J by 4 bases, with 10 bases between them. The CDR3 extends over 14 amino acids. CDR1 is SEHNR and CDR2 is FQNEAQ in the germline V gene (reference sequence).

The chain employs TRBV6-5 and TRBJ2-7; a possible D gene is TRBD1 (5 bases). Between the trimmed V and J ends, which lost 2 bases and 4 bases, there was a span of 12 bases. The V gene's germline CDR1 is MNHEY and CDR2 SVGAGI. The CDR3 is 14 residues long. The DNA of the CDR3 is TGTGCCAGCAGTTACCGTCGGCAGGGATACGAGCAGTACTTC. Protein sequence: CASSYRRQGYEQYF.

The V gene is TRBV29-1, the J gene TRBJ1-3, with 7 nucleotides matching TRBD1. CDR1 is SQVTM and CDR2 is ANQGSEA in the germline V gene. The CDR3 totals 14 residues. V was pared by 5 bases and J by 0 bases, with 4 bases of the junction left unmatched. The CDR3 DNA follows: TGCAGCGTTAACAGGGGCGCCTCTGGAAACACCATATATTTT. Its translation: CSVNRGASGNTIYF.

V is TRBV27 and J is TRBJ2-4, with a tentative D call TRBD2 (5 bases). The CDR3 extends over 16 amino acids. V was pared by 2 bases and J by 0 bases, with 11 bases between. CDR1 is MNHEY, CDR2 SMNVEV, per germline (reference sequence). The CDR3, as DNA: TGTGCCAGCAGTTTAGGCGGGTCATTAGCCAAAAACATTCAGTACTTC. Translation gives CASSLGGSLAKNIQYF.

This rearrangement joins TRBV27 to TRBJ1-1; perhaps TRBD1 as D (6 bases). The CDR3 spans 13 residues. Germline V gives CDR1 MNHEY, CDR2 SMNVEV (reference sequence). Trimming took 3 bases from V and 4 from J, leaving 9 bases between them. CDR3 bases: TGTGCCAGCAGTTTGTCGACAGGCACTGAAGCTTTCTTT. It codes for CASSLSTGTEAFF.

On this clone: Compared with germline, one end of the junction differs, possibly owing to a read error. The genes are TRBV7-7 and TRBJ2-3; 7 positions match TRBD2. Germline V gives CDR1 SSHAT, CDR2 FNYEAQ (reference sequence). This CDR3 has 14 amino acids. The CDR3 bases are TGTGCTAGCAGCTTAAACAGCGGGGCAGATACGCAGTATTTT. This sequence encodes CASSLNSGADTQYF.